These 14 T cell receptor beta chains were sequenced from one sample in a study of T cells in Graves' hyperthyroidism and ophthalmopathy. TCR beta CDR3 region amplification was performed from RNA transcripts. When the TCR CDR3 underwent first-round RT-PCR, the HTBI primer set was used. Via MiXCR, TCRdb re-called the multiplex PCR reads, giving one row per CDR3 protein. The sample shows approximately 630,000 distinct CDR3 sequences, about 17% of them seen only once. Sequencing used blood. The source is a woman in her thirties with Graves' hyperthyroidism.

This clonotype has only a few counts. This chain links TRBV15 with TRBJ2-2, with D perhaps assigned TRBD1 or TRBD2 (5 bases each). This CDR3 comprises 15 residues. V lost 0 bases to trimming and J lost 4 bases, with 9 bases between them. From germline, CDR1 is LNHNV and CDR2 YYDKDF (reference sequence). The CDR3 bases are TGTGCCACCAGCAGAGATAGTGGGGGCACCGGGGAGCTGTTTTTT. It encodes CATSRDSGGTGELFF.

This clonotype turned up a few times. CDR3: CASSPPGGANTGELFF. CDR3 DNA sequence: TGTGCCAGCAGTCCCCCCGGGGGCGCGAACACCGGGGAGCTGTTTTTT. J is TRBJ2-2 and V is TRBV28; D assignment may be TRBD1 or TRBD2 (6 bases each). Looked up from germline, CDR1 is MDHEN and CDR2 is SYDVKM. Trimming removed 5 bases from V and 0 bases from J, with 13 bases in between. The CDR3 covers 16 residues.

This clonotype has a count of ten or more. V and J are TRBV7-2 and TRBJ1-4; D uncertain. The germline CDR1 and CDR2 sequences are SGHTA and FQGNSA. This CDR3 has 13 amino acids. With 0 bases removed from V and 7 bases from J, the gap between germline ends came to 6 bases. CDR3 sequence reads: CASSLAWGEKLFF. The CDR3 region has the DNA TGTGCCAGCAGCTTAGCATGGGGTGAAAAACTGTTTTTT.

The genes are TRBV4-1 and TRBJ1-4; D gene ambiguous. Per germline, CDR1 MGHRA and CDR2 YSYEKL. Trimming pared 0 bases from V and 4 bases from J, leaving 9 bases between. This CDR3 spans 15 amino acids. The CDR3 is CASSQDPSFNEKLFF. The CDR3, as DNA: TGCGCCAGCAGCCAAGACCCCAGTTTTAATGAAAAACTGTTTTTT.

This clonotype was found a few times. The genes are TRBV30 and TRBJ2-3, with 10 bases that match TRBD2. This CDR3 is built from 16 residues. Germline-derived CDR1 and CDR2 are GTSNPN and SVGIG (reference sequence). The J segment lost 0 bases and the V segment lost 8 bases, leaving 11 bases of the junction unmatched. Here the CDR3 DNA reads TGTGCCCGCGGGGGGACTAGCGCCCCTAGCACAGATACGCAGTATTTT. Translated, it gives CARGGTSAPSTDTQYF.

The chain links TRBV5-6 to TRBJ1-5; D remains unclear. Trimming stripped 4 bases from V and 5 bases from J, with 16 bases between. Germline CDR1 is SGHDT and CDR2 is YYEEEE. The CDR3 runs to 15 residues. CDR3 in DNA: TGTGCCAGCAGCCCGCCCTCCCAGGTTCATCAGCCCCAGCATTTT. The encoded protein is CASSPPSQVHQPQHF.

This chain uses TRBV3-1 with TRBJ2-3; 7 positions agree with TRBD2. The CDR3 sequence is 15 residues long. Germline CDR1 and CDR2: LGHDT and YNNKEL (reference sequence). With V trimmed by 4 bases and J by 6 bases, 10 bases remained unmatched. CDR3 coding DNA: TGTGCCAGCAGCCTGCAGGCGCAGGGAGGGGATACGCAGTATTTT. Its protein is CASSLQAQGGDTQYF.

This clonotype occurred a few times. The J gene is TRBJ2-7, the V gene TRBV10-1; TRBD2 matches 10 bases. The CDR3 sequence is 19 residues long. The germline gives CDR1 WNHNN, CDR2 SYGVQD (reference sequence). V lost 1 base and J lost 0; bases outside the gene matches: 12. CDR3 nucleotides: TGCGCCAGCAGTGAGTATGGGAGTAGCGGGAGGCCGAGCTCCTACGAGCAGTACTTC. Encoded protein: CASSEYGSSGRPSSYEQYF.

This chain connects TRBV30 to TRBJ1-2, with D possibly matching TRBD1 (5 bases). CDR3 length: 14 amino acids. Germline CDR1 and CDR2: GTSNPN and SVGIG (reference sequence). Trimming removed 2 bases from V and 7 bases from J, with 17 bases in between. The CDR3 sequence: CAWSLGTGLFGYTF. CDR3 nucleotide sequence: TGTGCCTGGAGTCTTGGGACGGGTTTGTTTGGCTACACCTTC.

This clonotype has more than one count but fewer than ten. The chain employs TRBV4-1 and TRBJ1-1, with D possibly being TRBD1 (6 bases). This CDR3 has 16 residues. Germline values: CDR1 MGHRA, CDR2 YSYEKL. V shed 4 bases and J shed 2 bases, with 17 bases lying between them. The CDR3 DNA sequence: TGCGCCAGCAGCCGCCTGACAGGCGTACAAAACACTGAAGCTTTCTTT. Translated, it gives CASSRLTGVQNTEAFF.

The genes are TRBV10-3 and TRBJ2-2, with TRBD2 identical over 7 bases. V was clipped by 6 bases and J by 3 bases; unmatched bases: 10. Per the germline V gene, CDR1 is ENHRY and CDR2 is SYGVKD. The length of the CDR3 is 16 residues. CDR3 sequence reads: CAIRVRRERDTGELFF. The CDR3 DNA follows: TGTGCCATCAGAGTTAGGCGGGAGCGGGACACCGGGGAGCTGTTTTTT.

The chain couples TRBV10-3 to TRBJ2-1; D unclear. In germline, CDR1 is ENHRY, CDR2 SYGVKD. The length of the CDR3 is 9 residues. V was pared by 8 bases and J by 7 bases, with 3 bases between. The CDR3 loop reads CAIGNEQFF. The CDR3 nucleotides read TGTGCCATCGGTAATGAGCAGTTCTTC.

At least ten counts were recorded for this clonotype. This chain connects TRBV28 to TRBJ2-1; possible D gene TRBD2, 5 bases. The length of the CDR3 is 13 residues. Germline loops: CDR1 MDHEN, CDR2 SYDVKM. V dropped 6 bases and J dropped 3 bases, with 9 bases sitting between them. The CDR3 protein is CASSGGFYNEQFF. The CDR3 DNA is TGTGCCAGCAGCGGCGGGTTCTACAATGAGCAGTTCTTC.

This clonotype was picked up a small number of times. This sequence joins TRBV24-1 and TRBJ2-2, with 10 bases fitting TRBD1. The V and J ends lost 5 bases and 8 bases, in that order; junction bases with no gene match: 10. Germline V gene lookup returns CDR1 KGHDR and CDR2 SFDVKD. The CDR3 is made up of 16 amino acids. CDR3 region: CATSGPGTGASGELFF. In DNA form, the CDR3 reads TGTGCCACCAGTGGTCCCGGGACAGGGGCATCAGGGGAGCTGTTTTTT.